This is a list of T cell receptor beta chains from one sample in a study of blood T cell repertoires in COVID-19. Data came from immunoSEQ multiplex PCR; TCRdb stores just in-frame clones and leaves some out. The table has roughly 330,000 clones, 70% to 90% seen once. Sequencing used PBMCs or T cells enriched from blood (not recorded which). The receptors were sampled from a woman aged 25 to 45 who had recovered from COVID-19. CDR3s include the opening cysteine and the closing phenylalanine or tryptophan. Fields, in order: V gene, J gene, clone size, D gene, CDR3 protein, CDR3 DNA. D genes are given only for firm matches. Some rows mark clone size as missing; the rest say once, few, many or name a class of expanded clone.

>TRBV2|TRBJ2-7|NA|TRBD1
CASRQTGPTYEQYF
TGTGCCAGCAGACAGACAGGGCCTACCTACGAGCAGTACTTC
>TRBV7-3|TRBJ1-1|NA|TRBD1
CASSAQTGGNTEAFF
TGTGCCAGCAGCGCCCAGACAGGGGGCAACACTGAAGCTTTCTTT
>TRBV11-2|TRBJ2-5|NA|NA
CASSSGVFEETQYF
TGTGCCAGCAGCTCAGGGGTGTTCGAAGAGACCCAGTACTTC
>TRBV5-1|TRBJ2-3|few|TRBD2
CASSLGAGGTDTQYF
TGCGCCAGCAGCTTGGGAGCGGGGGGCACAGATACGCAGTATTTT
>TRBV18|TRBJ2-5|NA|NA
CASSMTRVETQYF
TGTGCCAGCTCAATGACTAGGGTTGAGACCCAGTACTTC
>TRBV6-5|TRBJ1-2|NA|NA
CASSYRRGGYTF
TGTGCCAGCAGTTATAGGAGAGGTGGCTACACCTTC
>TRBV6-2/TRBV6-3|TRBJ2-3|NA|NA
CASSLWRGSTDTQYF
TGTGCCAGCAGTTTGTGGCGGGGAAGCACAGATACGCAGTATTTT
>TRBV11-2|TRBJ2-3|NA|NA
CASSPSTDTQYF
TGTGCCAGCAGCCCTAGCACAGATACGCAGTATTTT
>TRBV9|TRBJ1-2|NA|NA
CASSVDGGSYGYTF
TGTGCCAGCAGCGTAGACGGCGGTAGCTATGGCTACACCTTC
>TRBV4-2|TRBJ1-5|NA|NA
CASSQDLTGEPQHF
TGTGCCAGCAGCCAAGATCTTACCGGAGAGCCCCAGCATTTT
>TRBV19|TRBJ1-2|NA|NA
CASSSLGAGDGYGYTF
TGTGCCAGTAGTTCCTTGGGAGCAGGGGACGGCTATGGCTACACCTTC
>TRBV2|TRBJ2-5|once|NA
CATRGEVSDLAQETQYF
TGTGCGACACGCGGGGAGGTCTCGGATCTCGCCCAAGAGACCCAGTACTTC
>TRBV30|TRBJ2-5|once|NA
CAWSSGETQYF
TGTGCCTGGAGTTCAGGCGAGACCCAGTACTTC
>TRBV9|TRBJ1-2|NA|NA
CASSVEAGGAYGYTF
TGTGCCAGCAGCGTAGAGGCAGGCGGGGCCTATGGCTACACCTTC
>TRBV20-1|TRBJ1-4|NA|TRBD1
CSASVGGPNLGEKLFF
TGCAGTGCTAGTGTAGGGGGCCCGAATTTAGGGGAAAAACTGTTTTTT
>TRBV5-1|TRBJ1-5|once|NA
CASSLDYRGNQPQHF
TGCGCCAGCAGCTTGGATTACCGGGGCAATCAGCCCCAGCATTTT
>TRBV6-1|TRBJ1-2|NA|NA
CASSDRGGTYFNYGYTF
TGTGCCAGCAGTGATCGGGGGGGGACCTACTTTAACTATGGCTACACCTTC
>TRBV5-5|TRBJ1-2|NA|NA
CASSLDTEFYGYTF
TGTGCCAGCAGCTTAGATACTGAGTTTTATGGCTACACCTTC
>TRBV11-2|TRBJ1-1|NA|NA
CASSIMDSWNTEAFF
TGTGCCAGCAGCATCATGGACAGCTGGAACACTGAAGCTTTCTTT
>TRBV19|TRBJ2-7|NA|NA
CASSTSGVGISYEQYF
TGTGCCAGTAGTACCTCGGGTGTAGGAATCTCCTACGAGCAGTACTTC
>TRBV7-2|TRBJ1-1|once|NA
CASSLAPGVLTNTEAFF
TGTGCCAGCAGCTTAGCCCCAGGGGTATTAACGAACACTGAAGCTTTCTTT
>TRBV18|TRBJ2-1|NA|NA
CASSPRETEQFF
TGTGCCAGCTCACCACGGGAGACTGAGCAGTTCTTC
>TRBV5-1|TRBJ1-4|NA|TRBD1
CASSYGTGETNEKLFF
TGCGCCAGCAGCTACGGGACAGGGGAGACTAATGAAAAACTGTTTTTT
>TRBV5-8|TRBJ2-1|NA|TRBD1
CASSIASTGGAEQFF
TGTGCCAGCAGCATCGCATCGACAGGGGGGGCTGAGCAGTTCTTC
>TRBV27|TRBJ1-4|NA|TRBD1
CASTPRTGGYEKLFF
TGTGCCAGCACCCCAAGGACAGGGGGCTATGAAAAACTGTTTTTT
>TRBV30|TRBJ1-6|NA|TRBD1
CAWSLRDRDNSPLHF
TGTGCCTGGAGTCTCCGGGACAGGGATAATTCACCCCTCCACTTT
>TRBV15|TRBJ1-4|NA|TRBD1
CATSRQPTGGDNEKLFF
TGTGCCACCAGCAGGCAACCGACAGGGGGAGATAATGAAAAACTGTTTTTT
>TRBV6-5|TRBJ2-7|once|NA
CASSLTGSYEQYF
TGTGCCAGCAGTTTGACAGGCTCCTACGAGCAGTACTTC
>TRBV6-2/TRBV6-3|TRBJ1-2|NA|NA
CASSYPGRVSNYGYTF
TGTGCCAGCAGTTACCCCGGCCGGGTTTCTAACTATGGCTACACCTTC
>TRBV7-3|TRBJ1-1|NA|NA
CASSSQMNTEAFF
TGTGCCAGCAGCTCGCAGATGAACACTGAAGCTTTCTTT
>TRBV4-1|TRBJ1-1|NA|TRBD1
CASSQRTGMNTEAFF
TGCGCCAGCAGCCAAAGGACAGGCATGAACACTGAAGCTTTCTTT
>TRBV7-2|TRBJ1-5|NA|NA
CASSLEARGRNQPQHF
TGTGCCAGCAGCTTAGAGGCTCGGGGTCGCAATCAGCCCCAGCATTTT
>TRBV18|TRBJ2-3|NA|NA
CASSPPRGSQGDTQYF
TGTGCCAGCTCACCACCGAGGGGGAGCCAGGGAGATACGCAGTATTTT
>TRBV5-4|TRBJ2-1|NA|TRBD2
CASSLRTGGPYNEQFF
TGTGCCAGCAGCTTGCGAACGGGGGGGCCCTACAATGAGCAGTTCTTC
>TRBV19|TRBJ2-3|NA|TRBD1
CASSITTGGTDTQYF
TGTGCCAGTAGTATCACGACAGGGGGCACAGATACGCAGTATTTT
>TRBV5-4|TRBJ2-5|few|NA
CASSNYRDTQETQYF
TGTGCCAGCAGCAATTACCGGGACACACAAGAGACCCAGTACTTC
>TRBV13|TRBJ1-6|NA|NA
CASSREGAASNSPLHF
TGTGCCAGCAGCCGGGAAGGAGCAGCTTCAAATTCACCCCTCCACTTT
>TRBV6-1|TRBJ1-2|NA|NA
CASSEGVLGRYNYGYTF
TGTGCCAGCAGTGAAGGGGTTCTGGGCCGCTATAACTATGGCTACACCTTC
>TRBV30|TRBJ2-7|NA|NA
CAWSVRTFDLSYEQYF
TGTGCCTGGAGTGTACGGACATTCGACCTTTCCTACGAGCAGTACTTC
>TRBV28|TRBJ1-2|NA|TRBD1
CASSLGQNYGYTF
TGTGCCAGCAGCCTGGGACAGAACTATGGCTACACCTTC
>TRBV4-3|TRBJ1-6|NA|TRBD1
CASSQRSRYGQGGSYNSPLHF
TGCGCCAGCAGCCAACGGTCGCGATACGGACAGGGAGGGTCCTATAATTCACCCCTCCACTTT
>TRBV10-3|TRBJ2-3|NA|TRBD2
CAISSLAGASTDTQYF
TGTGCCATCAGCAGCTTAGCGGGGGCAAGCACAGATACGCAGTATTTT
>TRBV7-9|TRBJ2-7|NA|NA
CASSFTSGMTYEQYF
TGTGCCAGCAGCTTCACATCAGGGATGACGTACGAGCAGTACTTC
>TRBV21-1|TRBJ2-7|once|NA
CASSTRDYEQYF
TGTGCCAGCAGCACGAGGGACTACGAGCAGTACTTC